This TCR delta chain was documented in a study of Vδ1+ human thymocytes. Study findings and constraints: TRG sequences recurred across donors, whereas TRD sequences stayed essentially private. Around 20% of thymic delta-chain sequences were Vdelta2, with few Vdelta3, unlike blood Vdelta1+ controls. In the thymus, TRG and TRD repertoires looked highly polyclonal with Gaussian CDR3 lengths.

Comments on this clone: What it binds is unknown.

Sequences come from RNA converted to cDNA by reverse transcription. CDR3 amplicons came from multiplex PCR with pooled V-gene forward and constant-region reverse primers. TCRdb reprocessed the multiplex PCR reads using CATT. The table shows 70,000 to 90,000 delta-chain clones, with approximately 30% occurring only once. After alphabeta T cell depletion, CD3+ Vdelta1+ Vdelta2- thymocytes were sorted. Purity of the sorted Vdelta1+ thymocytes ranged from about 97% to 99.6%. Trimming took 2 bases from V and 3 from J; bases not matched to a gene: 22. CDR1 is TSWWSYY, CDR2 QGS, per germline. The CDR3 has 22 residues.

This chain connects TRDV1 to TRDJ1; 12 bases align to TRDD3. This clonotype was obtained from a boy younger than two who had congenital heart surgery. The material sequenced was Vdelta1+ gamma-delta thymocytes from the thymus. The subset: FACS-sorted CD3+ TCRalphabeta- TCRVdelta1+ TCRVdelta2- thymocytes. The CDR3 DNA follows: TGTGCTCTTGGGGAATATCCCCCGGCCTACTGGGGGATACAGGTTTCCCCCGATAAACTCATCTTT. This codes for CALGEYPPAYWGIQVSPDKLIF.